This T cell receptor (beta chain) was obtained from a study of vaccination effects on CD4 cells after COVID-19. Turning to the study itself: The second dose preceded post-vaccine samples by a median of 72 days.

CDR3 length equals 15 residues. CDR1 is LNHDA, CDR2 SQIVND, per germline (reference sequence). V was pared by 1 base and J by 8 bases, with 3 bases of the junction left unmatched. A remark on this clone: What it recognizes is unknown.

The authors isolated CD4+ T cells after less than eleven days of culture. Two doses of BNT162b2 or mRNA-1273 vaccine were administered to participants. Profiled with immunoSEQ multiplex PCR; TCRdb holds only in-frame clones, not every one. The repertoire has just under 75,000 clones, roughly 73% of them found once; the top ten carry roughly 2%. The starting material was CD4+ T cells from PBMCs cultured without peptide, obtained after COVID-19 vaccination. This TCR was recovered from a human donor who received a COVID-19 vaccine. The rearrangement joins TRBV19 to TRBJ2-3; 13 bases fit TRBD2. CDR3 sequence (DNA): TGTGCCAGTAGTATAGGCCGGACTAGCGGGGGTACGCAGTATTTT. It yields the protein CASSIGRTSGGTQYF.